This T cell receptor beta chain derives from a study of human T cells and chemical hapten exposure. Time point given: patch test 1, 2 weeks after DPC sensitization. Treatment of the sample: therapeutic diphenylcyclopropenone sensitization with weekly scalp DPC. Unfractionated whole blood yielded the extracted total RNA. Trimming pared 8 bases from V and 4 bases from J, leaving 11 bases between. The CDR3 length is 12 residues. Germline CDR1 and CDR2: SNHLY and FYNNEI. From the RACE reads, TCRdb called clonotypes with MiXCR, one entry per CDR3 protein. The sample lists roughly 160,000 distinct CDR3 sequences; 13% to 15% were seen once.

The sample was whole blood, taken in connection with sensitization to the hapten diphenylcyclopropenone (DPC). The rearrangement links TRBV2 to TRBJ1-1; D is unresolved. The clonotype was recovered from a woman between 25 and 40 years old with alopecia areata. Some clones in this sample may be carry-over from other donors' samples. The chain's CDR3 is CASQAEGTEAFF. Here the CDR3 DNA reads TGTGCCAGCCAAGCAGAGGGCACTGAAGCTTTCTTT.